This is a list of T cell receptor beta chains from one sample in a study of CD8+CD57+ T cells in acquired aplastic anemia. Each CDR3 protein gets one entry after TCRdb re-called the reads with MiXCR. Of about 170,000 distinct CDR3 sequences listed, approximately 44% were seen once; the top ten hold 0.8% to 1.1%. The material sequenced was sorted CD4+, CD8+, or CD8+CD57+ T cells (not recorded which) from PBMCs. The receptors shown here come from a human donor in good health. CDR3s include the opening cysteine and the closing phenylalanine or tryptophan. Each record gives: J gene, V gene, D gene, clone size, CDR3 protein, CDR3 DNA. A D gene is named only where the DNA matches it firmly. Clone size, where shown, is once, few, many, or a class for clones that have expanded.

TRBJ2-3 | TRBV10-3 | TRBD2 | few | CAISERASGRGTDTQYF | TGTGCCATCAGTGAAAGGGCTAGCGGGAGGGGCACAGATACGCAGTATTTT
TRBJ1-6 | TRBV18 | NA | few | CASLPSRDGASPLHF | TGTGCCAGCCTCCCTAGCCGGGACGGAGCTTCACCCCTCCACTTT
TRBJ2-3 | TRBV7-8 | TRBD2 | many | CASSLVTSGDTQYF | TGTGCCAGCAGCTTAGTTACTAGCGGTGATACGCAGTATTTT
TRBJ1-1 | TRBV7-6 | TRBD1 | few | CASSLETGVSTEAFF | TGTGCCAGCAGCTTAGAAACAGGGGTGAGCACTGAAGCTTTCTTT
TRBJ2-1 | TRBV5-8 | NA | once | CASSSQSSYEQFF | TGTGCCAGCAGCTCCCAAAGCTCCTACGAGCAGTTCTTC
TRBJ2-7 | TRBV20-1 | NA | NA | CRGGFAYEQYF | TGCAGGGGGGGATTTGCCTACGAGCAGTACTTC
TRBJ2-2 | TRBV11-1 | NA | NA | CASSLIGAGATGELFF | TGTGCCAGCAGCTTAATCGGTGCAGGGGCCACCGGGGAGCTGTTTTTT
TRBJ1-5 | TRBV25-1 | NA | NA | CASSDASVSQPQHF | TGTGCCAGCAGTGACGCCTCCGTGAGTCAGCCCCAGCATTTT
TRBJ1-1 | TRBV20-1 | NA | NA | CSAGSGGNTEAFF | TGCAGTGCCGGATCCGGGGGGAACACTGAAGCTTTCTTT
TRBJ2-2 | TRBV6-1 | NA | NA | CASSELRRSPGELFF | TGTGCCAGCAGTGAATTGAGGCGGAGCCCCGGGGAGCTGTTTTTT
TRBJ1-6 | TRBV10-3 | NA | NA | CAISESIGTSYNSPLHF | TGTGCCATCAGTGAGTCGATAGGGACGTCCTATAATTCACCCCTCCACTTT
TRBJ2-7 | TRBV7-9 | NA | many | CASSLSDRNYEQYF | TGTGCCAGCAGCTTATCGGACAGAAACTACGAGCAGTACTTC
TRBJ1-1 | TRBV2 | NA | NA | CASRGTGVGEAFF | TGTGCCAGCAGGGGGACGGGGGTCGGTGAAGCTTTCTTT
TRBJ1-1 | TRBV10-3 | NA | NA | CAISDSKETFF | TGTGCCATCAGTGATTCGAAAGAGACTTTCTTT
TRBJ2-7 | TRBV5-5 | NA | NA | CASSTQGNPATYEQYF | TGTGCCAGCAGTACGCAGGGAAACCCAGCAACCTACGAGCAGTACTTC
TRBJ2-4 | TRBV20-1 | NA | many | CSALGVLWENIQYF | TGCAGTGCTCTGGGGGTACTTTGGGAAAACATTCAGTACTTC
TRBJ2-7 | TRBV15 | NA | NA | CATSRDLGQSRGYEQYF | TGTGCCACCAGCAGAGATCTTGGTCAGTCGAGGGGCTACGAGCAGTACTTC
TRBJ2-2 | TRBV19 | NA | NA | CASRRTAANTGELFF | TGTGCCAGTAGGAGGACAGCCGCGAACACCGGGGAGCTGTTTTTT
TRBJ2-3 | TRBV20-1 | NA | many | CSARDLSGTGSTDTQYF | TGCAGTGCTAGAGATCTTAGTGGAACAGGGAGCACAGATACGCAGTATTTT
TRBJ1-1 | TRBV4-1 | NA | many | CASSQDRTAGGEAFF | TGCGCCAGCAGCCAAGACAGGACGGCCGGGGGGGAAGCTTTCTTT
TRBJ1-2 | TRBV2 | NA | many | CASSQQFYGYTF | TGTGCCAGCAGTCAACAGTTTTATGGCTACACCTTC
TRBJ2-7 | TRBV12-3/TRBV12-4 | TRBD2 | many | CASSSTSGRAYEQYF | TGTGCCAGCAGTTCTACTAGCGGGAGGGCCTACGAGCAGTACTTC
TRBJ2-5 | TRBV7-9 | NA | few | CASISAGQETQYF | TGTGCCAGCATCAGCGCGGGACAAGAGACCCAGTACTTC
TRBJ2-1 | TRBV11-2 | TRBD2 | NA | CASSPDSGGFNEQFF | TGTGCCAGCAGCCCTGATAGCGGGGGGTTCAATGAGCAGTTCTTC
TRBJ1-1 | TRBV11-2 | TRBD1 | NA | CASSTGQGGNTEAFF | TGTGCCAGCAGCACGGGACAGGGTGGGAACACTGAAGCTTTCTTT
TRBJ2-3 | TRBV2 | NA | NA | CASFTDTQYF | TGTGCCAGCTTTACAGATACGCAGTATTTT
TRBJ1-6 | TRBV5-5 | NA | NA | CASSSRTVYNSPLHF | TGTGCCAGCAGCTCAAGGACCGTGTATAATTCACCCCTCCACTTT
TRBJ1-1 | TRBV12-3/TRBV12-4 | NA | NA | CASSLYSGEGAEAFF | TGTGCCAGCAGTTTATATTCAGGGGAAGGGGCTGAAGCTTTCTTT
TRBJ1-5 | TRBV19 | NA | NA | CASSIVPRYSQPQHF | TGTGCCAGTAGTATAGTCCCGCGGTATAGTCAGCCCCAGCATTTT
TRBJ2-1 | TRBV19 | NA | NA | CATSRGVIDNEQFF | TGTGCCACCTCCAGGGGGGTAATCGACAATGAGCAGTTCTTC
TRBJ1-5 | TRBV6-2/TRBV6-3 | NA | many | CASQTFSNQPQHF | TGTGCCAGTCAGACGTTTAGCAATCAGCCCCAGCATTTT
TRBJ2-3 | TRBV19 | NA | few | CATRLVGDTQYF | TGTGCCACCAGATTAGTAGGGGATACGCAGTATTTT
TRBJ2-3 | TRBV19 | TRBD2 | many | CASSKLAGGVTDTQYF | TGTGCCAGTAGTAAACTAGCGGGGGGGGTGACAGATACGCAGTATTTT
TRBJ2-5 | TRBV19 | NA | few | CASSIVEAGQETQYF | TGTGCCAGTAGTATAGTCGAAGCGGGCCAAGAGACCCAGTACTTC
TRBJ2-3 | TRBV11-1 | NA | many | CASSLFGGTDTQYF | TGTGCCAGCAGCTTATTCGGGGGAACAGATACGCAGTATTTT
TRBJ1-1 | TRBV19 | NA | NA | CASQTAISDTEAFF | TGTGCCAGTCAGACTGCTATATCAGACACTGAAGCTTTCTTT
TRBJ1-2 | TRBV2 | NA | NA | CASMGRGLQGVNGYTF | TGTGCCAGCATGGGGCGCGGACTCCAGGGTGTTAACGGCTACACCTTC
TRBJ1-6 | TRBV19 | NA | NA | CASSIQHGPLSPLHF | TGTGCCAGTAGTATTCAGCATGGCCCCTTGTCACCCCTCCACTTT
TRBJ1-1 | TRBV30 | NA | NA | CAWSENTYTDAFF | TGTGCCTGGAGTGAAAACACCTACACTGACGCTTTCTTT
TRBJ1-2 | TRBV2 | NA | NA | CASRIRDSPYGYTF | TGTGCCAGCAGGATCCGGGACTCTCCCTATGGCTACACCTTC
TRBJ2-5 | TRBV7-9 | TRBD2 | NA | CASTHTPSGAQETQYF | TGTGCCAGCACCCACACTCCTAGCGGGGCTCAAGAGACCCAGTACTTC
TRBJ2-1 | TRBV7-8 | NA | NA | CASSSPNREQFF | TGTGCCAGCAGCTCCCCGAATCGGGAGCAGTTCTTC
TRBJ2-5 | TRBV2 | NA | NA | CASSGLRGETQYF | TGTGCCAGCAGTGGTCTGCGAGGAGAGACCCAGTACTTC
TRBJ2-7 | TRBV5-1 | TRBD1 | many | CASSPYGTVAYEQYF | TGCGCCAGCAGCCCTTACGGGACAGTAGCCTACGAGCAGTACTTC
TRBJ2-1 | TRBV7-8 | NA | NA | CASSMGPWSEQFF | TGTGCCAGCAGCATGGGACCCTGGAGTGAGCAGTTCTTC
TRBJ2-1 | TRBV20-1 | TRBD2 | NA | CSAPKGLAGTYNEQPF | TGCAGTGCCCCGAAGGGGCTAGCGGGGACGTACAATGAGCAGCCCTTC
TRBJ2-2 | TRBV2 | NA | NA | CASSGGGGNTGELFF | TGTGCCAGCAGTGGAGGGGGGGGAAACACCGGGGAGCTGTTTTTT
TRBJ1-5 | TRBV15 | NA | NA | CATSRDLGGTHQPQHF | TGTGCCACCAGCAGAGATCTCGGAGGGACACATCAGCCCCAGCATTTT